This section outlines one TCR beta chain sequence together with its context. Method: immunoSEQ multiplex PCR; TCRdb's copy keeps in-frame clones and lacks some. The repertoire holds about 36,000 clones, roughly 89% seen once, with roughly 0.5% in the top ten. These data come from a study of T cell changes during pregnancy in multiple sclerosis. Losses at the gene ends were 5 bases for V and 5 bases for J; bases not matched to a gene: 14. CDR1 SGHVS and CDR2 FNYEAQ come from the germline V gene. The CDR3 covers 18 residues. This chain uses TRBV7-6 with TRBJ2-7; 14 bases map to TRBD2. This clonotype was sampled from a female donor in good health, enrolled as a control in a pregnancy study. Sequences were derived from CD4+ T cells from peripheral blood mononuclear cells, sampled in the second trimester of pregnancy. CDR3 bases: TGTGCCAGCAGCCAGGGGACTAGCGGGAGATTCAGAGGGGACGAGCAGTACTTC. Translating it yields CASSQGTSGRFRGDEQYF.